The 27 T cell receptor beta chains below were found in one sample sequenced in a study of blood T cell repertoires in COVID-19. TCRdb's copy holds only in-frame clones and misses some; the assay was immunoSEQ multiplex PCR. Of roughly 400,000 clones listed, around 92% are singletons. The specimen sequenced was PBMCs or T cells enriched from blood (not recorded which). These receptors originate from a woman in her twenties or thirties who had recovered from COVID-19.

CDR3 sequence reads: CASSPISGLGDTQYF. The CDR3 DNA sequence: TGTGCCAGCTCACCGATTTCGGGACTCGGGGATACGCAGTATTTT. The V and J genes are TRBV18 and TRBJ2-3, with D possibly being TRBD2 (6 bases). CDR1 and CDR2 from the germline V gene are KGHSH and LQKENI. Trimming stripped 3 bases from V and 6 bases from J, with 16 bases between. The CDR3 is 15 amino acids.

The chain has TRBV6-5 and TRBJ1-1, with TRBD1 matching over 10 bases. CDR3 size: 13 residues. V shed 11 bases, J shed 2 bases, and the junction held 5 bases outside the gene matches. Germline lookup yields CDR1 MNHEY and CDR2 SVGAGI. CDR3 sequence (DNA): TGTGCCTGCCGGGACAGGGGTAACACTGAAGCTTTCTTT. Translation gives CACRDRGNTEAFF.

V and J are TRBV5-1 and TRBJ2-7, with TRBD2 matching 9 bases. The CDR3 covers 14 residues. The germline CDR1 and CDR2 sequences are SGHRS and YFSETQ. V shed 1 base and J 7 bases; nucleotides not matched to a gene: 6. CDR3 region: CASSLSSGSVEQYF. The CDR3 nucleotides are TGCGCCAGCAGCTTGAGTAGCGGGAGTGTTGAGCAGTACTTC.

The chain joins TRBV5-1 to TRBJ2-1; 13 bases are shared with TRBD2. Germline V lookup: CDR1 SGHRS, CDR2 YFSETQ. J gave up 8 bases and V 4 bases, and 6 bases lay outside the gene matches. The CDR3 length is 15 residues. The CDR3 reads CASSPGLAGLYEQFF. CDR3 in DNA: TGCGCCAGCAGCCCGGGACTAGCGGGACTCTATGAGCAGTTCTTC.

This sequence joins TRBV7-3 and TRBJ2-1; weak D call: TRBD2 (5 bases). The CDR3 is made up of 15 amino acids. The germline V gene has CDR1 SGHTA and CDR2 FQGTGA. Trimming left V 7 bases short and J 5 bases short, with 18 bases between. CDR3 amino acids: CASKIRGSTNNEQFF. CDR3 in DNA: TGTGCCAGCAAGATTCGGGGAAGCACTAACAATGAGCAGTTCTTC.

This chain connects TRBV5-8 to TRBJ2-1; the match to TRBD2 covers 14 bases. Trimming took 0 bases from V and 3 from J; bases not matched to a gene: 8. The CDR3 consists of 19 residues. CDR1 is SGHTS, CDR2 YDEGEE, per germline. The CDR3 DNA sequence: TGTGCCAGCAGCTTGGACCGGAGGACTAGCGGGAGGATCTACAATGAGCAGTTCTTC. Its translation: CASSLDRRTSGRIYNEQFF.

The chain links TRBV6-2 or TRBV6-3 to TRBJ2-5; 12 bases align to TRBD1. Germline V CDR1 and CDR2: MNHEY, SVGEGT. With 5 bases clipped from V and 5 bases from J, the junction kept 6 bases outside the gene matches. The CDR3 is 15 residues long. The CDR3 bases are TGTGCCAGCAGTCACAGGGACAGGGGGCCGGAGACCCAGTACTTC. It specifies CASSHRDRGPETQYF.

In its sample, this clone was seen once. The V call is TRBV7-6, the J call TRBJ2-1; a possible D gene is TRBD1 (5 bases). The CDR3 length is 17 residues. V shed 2 bases and J shed 4 bases, with 18 bases lying between them. Germline CDR1 reads SGHVS; CDR2 reads FNYEAQ. The CDR3 here is CASSLIGAGKAYNEQFF. In DNA form, the CDR3 reads TGTGCCAGCAGCTTAATTGGGGCCGGTAAGGCATACAATGAGCAGTTCTTC.

V usage is TRBV18 and J usage is TRBJ2-7; 12 positions match TRBD2. In germline, CDR1 is KGHSH, CDR2 LQKENI. V dropped 5 bases and J dropped 3; count of bases not matched to a gene: 5. The CDR3 runs 15 residues. CDR3 DNA: TGTGCCAGCTCATCGACTAGCGGGGGAAGCTACGAGCAGTACTTC. It is translated as CASSSTSGGSYEQYF.

This chain links TRBV5-6 with TRBJ2-7; D is ambiguous. Trimming stripped 2 bases from V and 2 bases from J, with 14 bases between. Germline V gene sequence: CDR1 SGHDT, CDR2 YYEEEE. The CDR3 loop spans 15 amino acids. CDR3 bases: TGTGCCAGCAGCTTCGGTCAAAAAAACCCCTACGAGCAGTACTTC. Translated: CASSFGQKNPYEQYF. Filled out from reference TRBV5-6 and TRBJ2-7, the complete variable domain reads DAGVTQSPTHLIKTRGQQVTLRCSPKSGHDTVSWYQQALGQGPQFIFQYYEEEERQRGNFPDRFSGHQFPNYSSELNVNALLLGDSALYLCASSFGQKNPYEQYFGPGTRLTVT.

This rearrangement joins TRBV4-2 to TRBJ2-7, with D possibly matching TRBD2 (6 bases). The V and J ends lost 3 bases and 4 bases respectively, with 13 bases between them. This CDR3 is built from 14 residues. Per germline, CDR1 LGHNA and CDR2 YNFKEQ. This CDR3 reads CASSQVEGLYEQYF. The CDR3 DNA follows: TGTGCCAGCAGCCAGGTGGAGGGCCTTTACGAGCAGTACTTC.

V and J are TRBV29-1 and TRBJ1-5, with 12 bases lining up with TRBD1. This CDR3 contains 17 residues. The germline CDR1 and CDR2 sequences are SQVTM and ANQGSEA. The V and J ends lost 2 bases and 2 bases, in that order; junction bases with no gene match: 7. For the CDR3, the DNA is TGCAGCGTTGAATTCGGGACAGGGGGCAGCGGCAATCAGCCCCAGCATTTT. Its translation is CSVEFGTGGSGNQPQHF.

The rearrangement joins TRBV29-1 to TRBJ1-2; 9 bases are a match to TRBD1. The CDR3 is 15 amino acids. CDR1 is SQVTM, CDR2 ANQGSEA, per germline. The junction had 9 bases not matched to a gene; V was cut back by 3 bases and J by 4 bases. The CDR3 DNA is TGCAGCGTTGAGGGACAGGGTCGGATTGGCTATGGCTACACCTTC. Translated, it gives CSVEGQGRIGYGYTF.

V and J are TRBV15 and TRBJ1-1; a weak D match, TRBD1 (5 bases). The V gene lost 3 bases and the J gene lost 5 bases, with 16 bases spanning the gap. The V gene's germline CDR1 is LNHNV and CDR2 YYDKDF (reference sequence). This CDR3 spans 15 amino acids. CDR3 nucleotide sequence: TGTGCCACCAGCAGGGTTGAGGAGGGGCGGACTGAAGCTTTCTTT. It translates to CATSRVEEGRTEAFF.

The chain combines TRBV11-2 with TRBJ2-3; 8 bases match TRBD2. The V gene end was trimmed by 0 bases and the J gene end by 3 bases; junction bases not matched to a gene: 8. This CDR3 has 17 residues. Germline assignment: CDR1 SGHAT and CDR2 FQNNGV. The CDR3 spells CASSLDLRGGRTDTQYF. In DNA form, the CDR3 reads TGTGCCAGCAGCTTAGATTTACGGGGGGGCCGGACAGATACGCAGTATTTT.

The V gene is TRBV5-1, the J gene TRBJ1-4; 8 bases map to TRBD1. CDR3 length equals 14 residues. From germline, CDR1 is SGHRS and CDR2 YFSETQ. Germline trimming cut 6 bases from V and 7 bases from J; bases unmatched to any gene: 8. The CDR3 nucleotides are TGCGCCAGCACCCCGACAGGGGATACTGAAAAACTGTTTTTT. Its protein is CASTPTGDTEKLFF.

A single count supports this clone. This sequence joins TRBV2 and TRBJ1-2, with unresolved D. Germline assignment: CDR1 SNHLY and CDR2 FYNNEI. Trimming took 0 bases from V and 14 from J, leaving 13 bases between them. The CDR3 extends over 12 amino acids. This CDR3 reads CASSEAGRWVTF. The CDR3 DNA sequence: TGTGCCAGCAGTGAAGCCGGGAGGTGGGTAACCTTC. The complete variable domain, with remaining parts taken from reference TRBV2 and TRBJ1-2, reads EPEVTQTPSHQVTQMGQEVILRCVPISNHLYFYWYRQILGQKVEFLVSFYNNEISEKSEIFDDQFSVERPDGSNFTLKIRSTKLEDSAMYFCASSEAGRWVTFGSGTRLTVV.

The gene calls are TRBV10-2 and TRBJ2-2; 8 nucleotides match TRBD1. The CDR3 is 17 residues long. Per germline, CDR1 WSHSY and CDR2 SAAADI. V lost 7 bases and J lost 0; bases outside the gene matches: 10. CDR3 in DNA: TGCGCCAGCACCGCACAGGGGGTTGGTCCGAACACCGGGGAGCTGTTTTTT. The encoded protein is CASTAQGVGPNTGELFF.

The chain carries TRBV6-2 or TRBV6-3 and TRBJ2-7; tentatively, D is TRBD2 (6 bases). The germline gives CDR1 MNHEY, CDR2 SVGEGT. Trimming took off 2 bases at V and 2 bases at J, with 16 bases between the two ends. There are 16 residues in the CDR3. DNA for the CDR3: TGTGCCAGCAGTTACCGGCTCCGGGGACTCACCTACGAGCAGTACTTC. Amino acids: CASSYRLRGLTYEQYF.

This rearrangement joins TRBV5-4 to TRBJ2-3, with a weak D call TRBD2 (6 bases). The CDR3 contains 13 residues. Between the trimmed V and J ends, which lost 5 bases and 6 bases, there was a span of 13 bases. Germline V gene lookup returns CDR1 SGHNT and CDR2 YYREEE (reference sequence). The CDR3 DNA sequence: TGTGCCAGCAGACAATGGAGGGAGGATACGCAGTATTTT. This codes for CASRQWREDTQYF.

The V and J genes are TRBV5-1 and TRBJ2-1; D is possibly TRBD2 (5 bases). This CDR3 has 15 amino acids. Germline V CDR1 and CDR2: SGHRS, YFSETQ. Deletions cut 7 bases from V and 3 bases from J, with 17 bases between. As DNA, the CDR3 is TGCGCCAGCCTCCGGGGTCTTGGTATCTACAATGAGCAGTTCTTC. It yields the protein CASLRGLGIYNEQFF. The entire variable domain, with the rest obtained from reference TRBV5-1 and TRBJ2-1, is as follows: KAGVTQTPRYLIKTRGQQVTLSCSPISGHRSVSWYQQTPGQGLQFLFEYFSETQRNKGNFPGRFSGRQFSNSRSEMNVSTLELGDSALYLCASLRGLGIYNEQFFGPGTRLTVL.

CDR3 DNA sequence: TGTGCCAGCAGCCGGGGACTAGCGGGAGTCACCGGGGAGCTGTTTTTT. Protein product: CASSRGLAGVTGELFF. This chain joins TRBV5-4 and TRBJ2-2; 14 bases fit TRBD2. The germline CDR1 and CDR2 sequences are SGHNT and YYREEE (reference sequence). The junction had 3 bases not matched to a gene; V was cut back by 4 bases and J by 4 bases. The CDR3 runs 16 residues.

CDR3 loop: CASSIRTDEKLFF. For the CDR3, the DNA is TGTGCCAGCAGCATTCGGACAGACGAAAAACTGTTTTTT. V is TRBV11-2 and J is TRBJ1-4, with D possibly TRBD1 on 6 matching bases. The ends were cut back, 5 bases at V and 8 bases at J, with 12 bases in the middle. CDR3 length: 13 residues. The V gene's germline CDR1 is SGHAT and CDR2 FQNNGV.

The chain carries TRBV28 and TRBJ2-5; D remains unclear. The CDR3 is made up of 15 amino acids. Trimming took off 3 bases at V and 0 bases at J, with 11 bases between the two ends. Germline CDR1 and CDR2: MDHEN and SYDVKM. The CDR3: CASSFNVRDQETQYF. CDR3 nucleotide sequence: TGTGCCAGCAGTTTTAACGTCCGGGACCAAGAGACCCAGTACTTC.

The V gene is TRBV7-2, the J gene TRBJ1-5; 8 positions match TRBD1. The ends lost 1 base at V and 6 bases at J; junction bases unmatched: 14. This CDR3 comprises 18 residues. Germline lookup yields CDR1 SGHTA and CDR2 FQGNSA. The DNA for the CDR3 is TGTGCCAGCAGCTTAGGTCCCTGGTCCAGGGGGCACGGTCAGCCCCAGCATTTT. The encoded protein is CASSLGPWSRGHGQPQHF. The full variable domain, its missing parts supplied by reference TRBV7-2 and TRBJ1-5, is GAGVSQSPSNKVTEKGKDVELRCDPISGHTALYWYRQSLGQGLEFLIYFQGNSAPDKSGLPSDRFSAERTGGSVSTLTIQRTQQEDSAVYLCASSLGPWSRGHGQPQHFGDGTRLSIL.

V is TRBV7-9 and J is TRBJ1-4, with TRBD1 as a possible D gene (5 bases). The length of the CDR3 is 16 residues. Trimming took off 6 bases at V and 1 base at J, with 15 bases between the two ends. Germline CDR1 is SEHNR and CDR2 is FQNEAQ (reference sequence). The CDR3 spells CASRKGGTGTNEKLFF. The DNA of the CDR3 is TGTGCCAGCAGGAAGGGAGGGACGGGAACTAATGAAAAACTGTTTTTT.

This chain uses TRBV12-3 or TRBV12-4 with TRBJ1-2; tentatively, D is TRBD1 (6 bases). Trimming stripped 6 bases from V and 4 bases from J, with 12 bases between. CDR3 length: 13 amino acids. CDR3 residues: CASRPTGFYGYTF. In nucleotides, the CDR3 is TGTGCCAGCAGGCCCACAGGGTTCTATGGCTACACCTTC.